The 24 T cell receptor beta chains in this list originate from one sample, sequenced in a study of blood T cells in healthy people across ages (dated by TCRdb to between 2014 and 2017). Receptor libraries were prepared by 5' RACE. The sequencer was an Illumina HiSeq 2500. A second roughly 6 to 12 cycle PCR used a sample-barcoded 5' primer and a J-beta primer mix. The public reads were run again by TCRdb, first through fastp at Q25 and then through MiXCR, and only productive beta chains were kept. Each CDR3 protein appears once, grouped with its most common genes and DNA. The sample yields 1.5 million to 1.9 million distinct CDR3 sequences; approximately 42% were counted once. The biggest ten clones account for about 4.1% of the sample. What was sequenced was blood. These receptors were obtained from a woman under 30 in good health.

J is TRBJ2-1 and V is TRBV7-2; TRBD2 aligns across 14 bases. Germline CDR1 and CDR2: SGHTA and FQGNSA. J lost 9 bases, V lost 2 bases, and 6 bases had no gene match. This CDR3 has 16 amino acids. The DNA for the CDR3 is TGTGCCAGCAGCTTACACGGACTAGCGGGGGGTCTTGAGCAGTTCTTC. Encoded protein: CASSLHGLAGGLEQFF.

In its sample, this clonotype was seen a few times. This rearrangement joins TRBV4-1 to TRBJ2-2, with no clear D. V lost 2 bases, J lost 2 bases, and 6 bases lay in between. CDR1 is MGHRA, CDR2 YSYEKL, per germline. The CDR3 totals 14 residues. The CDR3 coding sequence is TGCGCCAGCAGCCAATACAGTAACACCGGGGAGCTGTTTTTT. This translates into CASSQYSNTGELFF.

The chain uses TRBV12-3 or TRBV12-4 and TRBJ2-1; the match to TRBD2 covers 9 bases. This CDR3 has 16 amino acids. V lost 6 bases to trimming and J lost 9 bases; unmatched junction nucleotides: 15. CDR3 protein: CASRTSSGSLSSEQFF. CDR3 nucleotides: TGTGCCAGCAGGACAAGTAGCGGGAGCCTCTCGTCTGAGCAGTTCTTC.

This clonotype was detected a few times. CDR3 loop: CASSLYTGTGISGANVLTF. CDR3 nucleotide sequence: TGTGCCAGCAGTTTATATACCGGGACAGGTATCTCTGGGGCCAACGTCCTGACTTTC. The chain combines TRBV27 with TRBJ2-6, with 8 bases identical to TRBD1. Trimming took 1 base from V and 0 from J; bases not matched to a gene: 8. The germline gives CDR1 MNHEY, CDR2 SMNVEV (reference sequence). CDR3 length equals 19 residues.

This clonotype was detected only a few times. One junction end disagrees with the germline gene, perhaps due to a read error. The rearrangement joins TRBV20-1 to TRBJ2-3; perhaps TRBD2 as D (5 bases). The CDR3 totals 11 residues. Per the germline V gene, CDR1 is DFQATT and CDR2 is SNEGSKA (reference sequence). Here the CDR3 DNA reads TGCAGTGCTAACCAACGGGGTACGCGGTATTTT. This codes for CSANQRGTRYF.

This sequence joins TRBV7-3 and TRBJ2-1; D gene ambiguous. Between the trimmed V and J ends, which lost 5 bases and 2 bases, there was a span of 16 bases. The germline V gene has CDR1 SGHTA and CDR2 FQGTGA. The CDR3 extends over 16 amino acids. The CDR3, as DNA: TGTGCCAGCAGCCCCCTCCCTACGACCACCTACAATGAGCAGTTCTTC. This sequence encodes CASSPLPTTTYNEQFF.

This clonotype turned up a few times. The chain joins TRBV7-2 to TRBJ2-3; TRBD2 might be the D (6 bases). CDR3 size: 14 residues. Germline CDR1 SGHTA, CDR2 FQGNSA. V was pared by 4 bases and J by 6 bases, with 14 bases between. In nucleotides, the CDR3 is TGTGCCAGCAGCTCAGTGACTAGGGAGGATACGCAGTATTTT. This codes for CASSSVTREDTQYF.

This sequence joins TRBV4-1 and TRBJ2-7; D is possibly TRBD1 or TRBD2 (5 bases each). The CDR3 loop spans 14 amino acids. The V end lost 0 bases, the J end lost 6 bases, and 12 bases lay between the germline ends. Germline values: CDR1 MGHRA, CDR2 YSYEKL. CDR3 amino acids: CASSQESRAGEQYF. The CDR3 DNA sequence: TGCGCCAGCAGCCAAGAGTCCAGGGCGGGCGAGCAGTACTTC.

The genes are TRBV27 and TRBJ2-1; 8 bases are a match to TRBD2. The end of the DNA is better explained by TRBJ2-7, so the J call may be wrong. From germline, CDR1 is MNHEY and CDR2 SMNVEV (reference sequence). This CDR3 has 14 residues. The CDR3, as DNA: TGTGCCAGCTTCGGGGGGGGCTCCTACAATGAGCAGTACTTC. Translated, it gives CASFGGGSYNEQYF.

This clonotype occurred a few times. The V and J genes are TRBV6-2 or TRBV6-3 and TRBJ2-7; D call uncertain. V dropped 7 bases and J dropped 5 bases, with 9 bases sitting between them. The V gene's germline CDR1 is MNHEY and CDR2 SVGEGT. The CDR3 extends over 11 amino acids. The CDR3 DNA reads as TGTGCCAGCAAGGAAGTTCACGAGCAGTACTTC. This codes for CASKEVHEQYF.

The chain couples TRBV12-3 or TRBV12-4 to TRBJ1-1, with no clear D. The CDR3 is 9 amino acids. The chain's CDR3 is CGGGPEAFF. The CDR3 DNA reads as TGTGGCGGAGGACCTGAAGCTTTCTTT.

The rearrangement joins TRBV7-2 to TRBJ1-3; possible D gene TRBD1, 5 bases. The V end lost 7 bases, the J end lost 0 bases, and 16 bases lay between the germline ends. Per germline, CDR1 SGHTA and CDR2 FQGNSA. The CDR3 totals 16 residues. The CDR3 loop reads CASTPPGGPSGNTIYF. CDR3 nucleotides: TGTGCCAGCACCCCACCGGGGGGACCCTCTGGAAACACCATATATTTT.

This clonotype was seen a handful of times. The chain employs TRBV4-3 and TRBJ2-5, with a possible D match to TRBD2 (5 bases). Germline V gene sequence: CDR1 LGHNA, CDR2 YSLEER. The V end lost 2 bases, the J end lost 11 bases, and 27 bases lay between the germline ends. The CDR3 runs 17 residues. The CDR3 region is CASSQRVGFPAENEQYF. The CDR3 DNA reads TGCGCCAGCAGCCAACGGGTAGGCTTCCCAGCGGAGAATGAGCAGTACTTC.

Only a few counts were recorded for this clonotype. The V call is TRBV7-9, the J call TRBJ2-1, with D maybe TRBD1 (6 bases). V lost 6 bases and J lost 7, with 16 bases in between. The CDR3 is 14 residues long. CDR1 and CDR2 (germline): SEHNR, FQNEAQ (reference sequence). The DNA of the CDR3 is TGTGCCAGCAGGCGGGTTTCAGGGGTGAATGAGCAGTTCTTC. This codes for CASRRVSGVNEQFF.

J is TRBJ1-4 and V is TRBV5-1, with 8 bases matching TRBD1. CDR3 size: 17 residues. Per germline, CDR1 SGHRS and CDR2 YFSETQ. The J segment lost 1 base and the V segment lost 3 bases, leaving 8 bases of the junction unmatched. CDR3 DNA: TGCGCCAGCAGCTCACAGGGGGGGTTTGGAACTAATGAAAAACTGTTTTTT. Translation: CASSSQGGFGTNEKLFF.

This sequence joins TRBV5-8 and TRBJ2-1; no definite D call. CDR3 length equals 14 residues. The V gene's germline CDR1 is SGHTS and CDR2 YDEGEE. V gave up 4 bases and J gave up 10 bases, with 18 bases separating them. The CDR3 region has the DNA TGTGCCAGCAGCGCACGGCCAGATGGCAAGGAGCAGTTCTTC. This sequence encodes CASSARPDGKEQFF.

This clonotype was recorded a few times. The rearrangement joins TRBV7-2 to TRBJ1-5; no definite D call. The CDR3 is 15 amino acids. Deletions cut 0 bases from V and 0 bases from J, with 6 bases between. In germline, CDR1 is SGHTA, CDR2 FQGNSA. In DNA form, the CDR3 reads TGTGCCAGCAGCTTAGCTGACCTTAGCAATCAGCCCCAGCATTTT. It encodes CASSLADLSNQPQHF.

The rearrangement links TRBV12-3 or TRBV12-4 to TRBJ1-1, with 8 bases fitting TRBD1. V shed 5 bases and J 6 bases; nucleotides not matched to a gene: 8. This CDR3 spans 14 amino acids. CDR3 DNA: TGTGCCAGCAGTCGACAGGGGCTTAACTCTGAAGCTTTCTTT. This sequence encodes CASSRQGLNSEAFF.

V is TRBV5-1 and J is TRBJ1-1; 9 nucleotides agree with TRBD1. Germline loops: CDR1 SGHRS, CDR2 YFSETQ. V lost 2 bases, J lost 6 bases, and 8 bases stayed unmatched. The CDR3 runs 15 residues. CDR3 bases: TGCGCCAGCAGCTTTGTGGGGACAGGGATCTCTGAAGCTTTCTTT. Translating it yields CASSFVGTGISEAFF.

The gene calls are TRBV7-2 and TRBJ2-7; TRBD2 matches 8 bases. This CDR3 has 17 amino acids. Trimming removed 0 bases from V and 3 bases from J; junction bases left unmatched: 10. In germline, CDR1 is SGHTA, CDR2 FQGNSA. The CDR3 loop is CASSLAPPPGGFYEQYF. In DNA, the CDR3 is TGTGCCAGCAGCTTAGCTCCGCCACCGGGAGGGTTCTACGAGCAGTACTTC.

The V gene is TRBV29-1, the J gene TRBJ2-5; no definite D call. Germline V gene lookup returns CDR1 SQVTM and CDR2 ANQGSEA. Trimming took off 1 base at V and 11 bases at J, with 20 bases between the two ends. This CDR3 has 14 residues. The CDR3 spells CSVEGGWGTNEQYF. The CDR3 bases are TGCAGCGTTGAAGGCGGTTGGGGAACCAATGAGCAGTACTTC.

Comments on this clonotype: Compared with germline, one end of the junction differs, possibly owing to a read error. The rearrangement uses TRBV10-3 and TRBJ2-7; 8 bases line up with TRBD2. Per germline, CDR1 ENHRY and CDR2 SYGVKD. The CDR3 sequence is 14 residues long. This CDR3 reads CAISEWTSSSEQYF. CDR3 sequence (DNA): TGTGCCATCAGTGAGTGGACTAGCTCCTCCGAGCAGTACTTC.

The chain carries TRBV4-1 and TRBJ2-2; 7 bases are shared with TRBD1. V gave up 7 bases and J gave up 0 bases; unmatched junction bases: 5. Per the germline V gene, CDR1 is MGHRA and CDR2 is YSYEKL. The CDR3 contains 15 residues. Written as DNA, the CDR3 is TGCGCCAGCAAGCGACAGGGATCGAACACCGGGGAGCTGTTTTTT. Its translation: CASKRQGSNTGELFF.

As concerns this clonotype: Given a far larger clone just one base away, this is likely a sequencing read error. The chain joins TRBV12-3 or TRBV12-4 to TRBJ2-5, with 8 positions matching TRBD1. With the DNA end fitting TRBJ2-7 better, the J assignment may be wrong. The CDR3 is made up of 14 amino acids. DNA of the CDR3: TGTGCCAGCGGTCCCGGGACAGGAGGCTACGAGCAGTACTTC. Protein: CASGPGTGGYEQYF.